This T cell receptor beta chain emerged from a study of tumor and adjacent non-tumor tissue in lung cancer. The library came from three nested PCR rounds adapted from ARM-PCR protocols. Each CDR3 protein is one row after TCRdb ran MiXCR on the multiplex PCR reads. Here the sample spans tens of thousands of distinct CDR3 sequences, less than 80% being singletons. This clonotype was detected ten times or more. With 3 bases removed from V and 2 bases from J, the gap between germline ends came to 17 bases. In germline, CDR1 is MNHNS, CDR2 SASEGT. There are 17 residues in the CDR3. RNA was extracted from bulk tissue without any cell sorting.

The rearrangement uses TRBV6-1 and TRBJ1-5, with a tentative D call TRBD1 (5 bases). The sequenced sample consisted of lung tumor tissue. The TCR originated in a man in his fifties or sixties with non-small cell lung cancer. The CDR3 is CASSDVHGGGGNQPQHF. CDR3 in DNA: TGTGCCAGCAGTGACGTACACGGGGGTGGGGGCAATCAGCCCCAGCATTTT.